This TCR beta chain is from a study of PD-1 blockade in classical Hodgkin lymphoma. V shed 5 bases, J shed 2 bases, and the junction held 6 bases outside the gene matches. Germline values: CDR1 WNHNN, CDR2 SYGVQD (reference sequence). The CDR3 sequence is 16 residues long. Time point reported: cycle 4 day 1 (C4D1), after six to seven weeks of nivolumab. Every patient experienced relapse after autologous stem cell transplantation, and brentuximab vedotin exposure varied. Clones were read by immunoSEQ multiplex PCR, and TCRdb kept only the in-frame ones, dropping some. Found here are 50,000 to 65,000 clones, around 90% of them singletons; the top ten hold roughly 8.8%.

The receptor was derived from a human donor with classical Hodgkin lymphoma. The V and J genes are TRBV10-1 and TRBJ2-5; 12 bases align to TRBD2. The sequencing here drew on peripheral blood mononuclear cells (PBMCs), taken before the fourth cycle of nivolumab. The CDR3 region is CASSPGGTSGQETQYF. Here the CDR3 DNA reads TGCGCCAGCAGTCCCGGGGGGACTAGCGGGCAAGAGACCCAGTACTTC.